This is a list of T cell receptor beta chains from one sample in a study of T cell changes during pregnancy in multiple sclerosis. The protocol was immunoSEQ multiplex PCR, while the TCRdb copy is restricted to in-frame clones and leaves out a portion. The sample carries over 45,000 clones, approximately 85% recorded once. The sample in question was CD4+ T cells from peripheral blood mononuclear cells, obtained in the second trimester of pregnancy. These receptors were taken from a female donor with multiple sclerosis, enrolled in a pregnancy study. Each CDR3 is given with its conserved first and last residue. D genes are given only for firm matches. Clone size, where shown, is once, few, many, or a class for clones that have expanded.

DNA | CDR3 | J | V | D | length | size
TGCGCCAGCAGCTTTAAGGGGGACACTGAAGCTTTCTTT | CASSFKGDTEAFF | TRBJ1-1 | TRBV5-1 | - | 13 | -
TGCGCCAGCAGCCAAGACGGTCAGGGCGACGAAAAACTGTTTTTT | CASSQDGQGDEKLFF | TRBJ1-4 | TRBV4-3 | - | 15 | -
TGTGCCAGCAGCCAAGTAGCAAGCGGGAGCCCCCCTTACAATGAGCAGTTCTTC | CASSQVASGSPPYNEQFF | TRBJ2-1 | TRBV4-2 | TRBD2 | 18 | few
TGTGCCAGCAGCCCTGCACCGGGACAGGCGCGCACTGAAGCTTTCTTT | CASSPAPGQARTEAFF | TRBJ1-1 | TRBV7-3 | TRBD1 | 16 | -
TGTGCCAGCAGTGAAGCGGGCAGGCCCAGTTCCTACGAGCAGTACTTC | CASSEAGRPSSYEQYF | TRBJ2-7 | TRBV6-1 | - | 16 | once
TGTGCCAGCAGCCGACGGGACTACGAGCAGTACTTC | CASSRRDYEQYF | TRBJ2-7 | TRBV14 | - | 12 | few
TGTGCCAGCAGTCCCCTAGCGGGAAATACCTACGAGCAGTACTTC | CASSPLAGNTYEQYF | TRBJ2-7 | TRBV27 | TRBD2 | 15 | -
TGCGCCAGCAGCGGGATGAGCGGAAGCTCCTACAATGAGCAGTTCTTC | CASSGMSGSSYNEQFF | TRBJ2-1 | TRBV5-1 | - | 16 | -
TGTGCCAGCTCACCTGGTGAGGATCAGCCCCAGCATTTT | CASSPGEDQPQHF | TRBJ1-5 | TRBV18 | - | 13 | -
TGTGCCAGCAGCTTAGGAGGGTTCGGCACTGAAGCTTTCTTT | CASSLGGFGTEAFF | TRBJ1-1 | TRBV7-9 | - | 14 | -
TGCAGCGTCCAGGACGGGGTTTCTCAGCCCCAGCATTTT | CSVQDGVSQPQHF | TRBJ1-5 | TRBV29-1 | - | 13 | -
TGTGCAACCTATCAGGGTTTCACCGGGGAGCTGTTTTTT | CATYQGFTGELFF | TRBJ2-2 | TRBV5-6 | - | 13 | -
TGTGCCAGCAGTGAAGCAGGGGGCGGCTACAATGAGCAGTTCTTC | CASSEAGGGYNEQFF | TRBJ2-1 | TRBV2 | TRBD1 | 15 | -
TGTGCCAGCAGTGTTTTTAGGACAGACAATGAGCAGTTCTTC | CASSVFRTDNEQFF | TRBJ2-1 | TRBV2 | - | 14 | -
TGTGCCAGCAGTCTATCGACAGGGCCAAACTATGGCTACACCTTC | CASSLSTGPNYGYTF | TRBJ1-2 | TRBV6-5 | TRBD1 | 15 | -
TGTGCCAGCTCCTCCTGGCGACAGGCCCGTTCTGGGGCCAACGTCCTGACTTTC | CASSSWRQARSGANVLTF | TRBJ2-6 | TRBV28 | - | 18 | -
TGTGCCAGCAGCCAGACAAGCTACGAGCAGTACTTC | CASSQTSYEQYF | TRBJ2-7 | TRBV7-2 | - | 12 | -
TGTGCCAGCAGTGAGACCTCGGGGATCGGGTTCTTC | CASSETSGIGFF | TRBJ2-1 | TRBV6-1 | - | 12 | -
TGCGCCAGCAGTGGGGGACTAGCGGGATTTGACAATGAGCAGTTCTTC | CASSGGLAGFDNEQFF | TRBJ2-1 | TRBV5-1 | TRBD2 | 16 | -
TGTGCCAGCAGCCCCGGGACAGGGGAAGACTATGGCTACACCTTC | CASSPGTGEDYGYTF | TRBJ1-2 | TRBV5-4 | TRBD1 | 15 | -
TGTGCCAGCAGCTCACAGGGTGGGAAAAATGAAAAACTGTTTTTT | CASSSQGGKNEKLFF | TRBJ1-4 | TRBV11-2 | - | 15 | -
TGTGCCAGCAGTGAAAGACCGGACTTTAACACTGAAGCTTTCTTT | CASSERPDFNTEAFF | TRBJ1-1 | TRBV6-1 | - | 15 | -
TGTGCCGTGTCTACAGGAGACGGAACTGGGGCCAACGTCCTGACTTTC | CAVSTGDGTGANVLTF | TRBJ2-6 | TRBV10-3 | - | 16 | once
TGTGCCAGCAGTTTCGGGCTAGCGGGAGGGCCCGCCAACACCGGGGAGCTGTTTTTT | CASSFGLAGGPANTGELFF | TRBJ2-2 | TRBV28 | TRBD2 | 19 | -
TGTGCCACCCTCACGAGCTCCTATAATTCACCCCTCCACTTT | CATLTSSYNSPLHF | TRBJ1-6 | TRBV25-1 | - | 14 | -
TGCAGCGGGGTGACAGGGGCTTATGGCTACACCTTC | CSGVTGAYGYTF | TRBJ1-2 | TRBV29-1 | TRBD1 | 12 | once
TGTGCCAGCAGCTTTCCCGGGAGGATAAACACCGGGGAGCTGTTTTTT | CASSFPGRINTGELFF | TRBJ2-2 | TRBV5-4 | TRBD2 | 16 | -
TGTGCCAGCAGCCCGGGGCTAGCGGGAGGAGATACGCAGTATTTT | CASSPGLAGGDTQYF | TRBJ2-3 | TRBV7-9 | TRBD2 | 15 | -
TGCGCCAGCAGCCCGGGGCTAGCGGGAGCCGCGAACACCGGGGAGCTGTTTTTT | CASSPGLAGAANTGELFF | TRBJ2-2 | TRBV5-1 | TRBD2 | 18 | -
TGTGCCAGCAGCTTAGATCGAAGGACTAGCGGAGCGGGCGAGCAGTACTTC | CASSLDRRTSGAGEQYF | TRBJ2-7 | TRBV11-2 | TRBD2 | 17 | once
TGTGCCAGCAGCCAAGATATAGTCGGGACCCAGTACTTC | CASSQDIVGTQYF | TRBJ2-5 | TRBV14 | - | 13 | -
TGTGCCAGCAGCCTGGGGACAGGGCACAATGAGCAGTTCTTC | CASSLGTGHNEQFF | TRBJ2-1 | TRBV5-6 | TRBD1 | 14 | -
TGTGCCAGCAGCTTAGTTGGGACAAGATACAATGAGCAGTTCTTC | CASSLVGTRYNEQFF | TRBJ2-1 | TRBV7-9 | - | 15 | -
TGTGCCAGCAGCTTGGGCTCCATGGACAGCTACGAGCAGTACTTC | CASSLGSMDSYEQYF | TRBJ2-7 | TRBV5-5 | - | 15 | -
TGTGCCAGCAGGTCCGGGACTAGCGGTACAGATACGCAGTATTTT | CASRSGTSGTDTQYF | TRBJ2-3 | TRBV28 | TRBD2 | 15 | -
TGTGCCAGTAGTAAACAGAACACCGGGGAGCTGTTTTTT | CASSKQNTGELFF | TRBJ2-2 | TRBV19 | - | 13 | -
TGTGCCAGTCGACAGTCCGATACGCAGTATTTT | CASRQSDTQYF | TRBJ2-3 | TRBV19 | - | 11 | -
TGCGCCAGCAGCTCTGGGAGCAGCACAGATACGCAGTATTTT | CASSSGSSTDTQYF | TRBJ2-3 | TRBV5-1 | - | 14 | -
TGTGCCAGCAGTGAAGGAGGCGGATTGAGCGCTTTCTTT | CASSEGGGLSAFF | TRBJ1-1 | TRBV6-1 | - | 13 | -
TGTGCCAGCAGCGCTCCTACCGGGACAGGGACTGGCACAGATACGCAGTATTTT | CASSAPTGTGTGTDTQYF | TRBJ2-3 | TRBV9 | TRBD1 | 18 | once
TGTGCCAGCAGCTTAGCAAGCGGGGAACCTAATGAAAAACTGTTTTTT | CASSLASGEPNEKLFF | TRBJ1-4 | TRBV7-2 | - | 16 | few
TGTGCCAGCAGCCTCGACAGACCCTCTGGAGAGACCCAGTACTTC | CASSLDRPSGETQYF | TRBJ2-5 | TRBV11-2 | - | 15 | -
TGTGCCAGCAGTTACCACAGCGGGGCTGGGGCCAACGTCCTGACTTTC | CASSYHSGAGANVLTF | TRBJ2-6 | TRBV6-5 | TRBD2 | 16 | -
TGTGCCAGCAGTAATATGGGCGCCCATCAGCCCCAGCATTTT | CASSNMGAHQPQHF | TRBJ1-5 | TRBV6-6 | - | 14 | -
TGTGCCAGCAGCTTACGGAGCGGCGCTAGCACAGATACGCAGTATTTT | CASSLRSGASTDTQYF | TRBJ2-3 | TRBV11-3 | - | 16 | -